Listed below are T cell receptor beta chains from one sample, sequenced in a study of CD4 T cells in relation to SARS-CoV-2 and coronaviruses. These TCRs are of unknown antigen specificity. The repertoire was sequenced with immunoSEQ multiplex PCR; TCRdb's copy has only in-frame clones and lacks some. The sample shows roughly 21,000 clones, under 80% of them seen only once. The sample was CD4+ T cells from PBMCs, cultured in vitro. These receptors came from a human donor in good health. The CDR3 runs from the conserved cysteine through the conserved F or W. A D gene is named only where the DNA matches it firmly. The size field is filled for only some rows; it gives once, few, many or a size class.

d_call: TRBD1
clone_size: few
j_call: TRBJ2-3
v_call: TRBV19
cdr3_nt: TGTGCCAGTAGTATGGGACAGGGGATCGCAGATACGCAGTATTTT
cdr3_aa: CASSMGQGIADTQYF

d_call: TRBD1
clone_size: once
j_call: TRBJ1-4
v_call: TRBV18
cdr3_nt: TGTGCCAGCTCACTCGGGACAGGGGAGGCTAATGAAAAACTGTTTTTT
cdr3_aa: CASSLGTGEANEKLFF

d_call: NA
clone_size: NA
j_call: TRBJ1-2
v_call: TRBV5-1
cdr3_nt: TGCGCCAGCAGCTCGGGGGGGACGGCTTTCGCGGGAGGCTACACCTTC
cdr3_aa: CASSSGGTAFAGGYTF

d_call: NA
clone_size: NA
j_call: TRBJ2-2
v_call: TRBV14
cdr3_nt: TGTGCCAGCAGTCGACTCCAGGGGTCGGGCACCGGGGAGCTGTTTTTT
cdr3_aa: CASSRLQGSGTGELFF

d_call: NA
clone_size: NA
j_call: TRBJ2-1
v_call: TRBV21-1
cdr3_nt: TGTGCCAGCACCTGGACAGGCGGTTACAATGAGCAGTTCTTC
cdr3_aa: CASTWTGGYNEQFF

d_call: TRBD1
clone_size: NA
j_call: TRBJ2-7
v_call: TRBV24-1
cdr3_nt: TGTGCCACCAGTGTTTGGGGGATCCAACCGGGACAGGGGGAATACGAGCAGTACTTC
cdr3_aa: CATSVWGIQPGQGEYEQYF

d_call: TRBD2
clone_size: NA
j_call: TRBJ2-1
v_call: TRBV7-9
cdr3_nt: TGTGCCAGCAGCCCTACCATTAGCGGGACATACAATGAGCAGTTCTTC
cdr3_aa: CASSPTISGTYNEQFF

d_call: TRBD2
clone_size: NA
j_call: TRBJ2-3
v_call: TRBV6-4
cdr3_nt: TGTGCCAGCAGTCGGACTAGCGGGACCACAGATACGCAGTATTTT
cdr3_aa: CASSRTSGTTDTQYF

d_call: NA
clone_size: NA
j_call: TRBJ2-2
v_call: TRBV24-1
cdr3_nt: TGTGCCACCTCAGGGTTCGGGGAGCTGTTTTTT
cdr3_aa: CATSGFGELFF

d_call: NA
clone_size: NA
j_call: TRBJ1-1
v_call: TRBV20-1
cdr3_nt: TGCAGTGCTAGTGCAGGGGTGGGCACTGAAGCTTTCTTT
cdr3_aa: CSASAGVGTEAFF

d_call: NA
clone_size: NA
j_call: TRBJ2-5
v_call: TRBV12-3/TRBV12-4
cdr3_nt: TGTGCCAGCAGCCGACTAAGGGAGACCCAGTACTTC
cdr3_aa: CASSRLRETQYF

d_call: NA
clone_size: few
j_call: TRBJ1-4
v_call: TRBV27
cdr3_nt: TGTGCCTCGGCACGGACGGGTGAAAAACTGTTTTTT
cdr3_aa: CASARTGEKLFF

d_call: NA
clone_size: NA
j_call: TRBJ1-5
v_call: TRBV2
cdr3_nt: TGTGCCATCCGGCCGTGGGGGGCCTCTGATCAGCCCCAGCATTTT
cdr3_aa: CAIRPWGASDQPQHF

d_call: TRBD2
clone_size: NA
j_call: TRBJ2-5
v_call: TRBV30
cdr3_nt: TGTGCCTGGAGTGTACTGAAGGCGGGAGTTTATAGAGAGACCCAGTACTTC
cdr3_aa: CAWSVLKAGVYRETQYF

d_call: NA
clone_size: NA
j_call: TRBJ1-2
v_call: TRBV11-2
cdr3_nt: TGTGCCAGCAGCTTAGACGGACTCTATGGCTACACCTTC
cdr3_aa: CASSLDGLYGYTF

d_call: TRBD2
clone_size: NA
j_call: TRBJ2-7
v_call: TRBV5-1
cdr3_nt: TGCGCCAGCAGGGCGGGAGGGGGTTCCTACGAGCAGTACTTC
cdr3_aa: CASRAGGGSYEQYF

d_call: NA
clone_size: NA
j_call: TRBJ1-1
v_call: TRBV14
cdr3_nt: TGTGCCAGCAGCCCGACCGAGGCGCCGCGACCGAACACTGAAGCTTTCTTT
cdr3_aa: CASSPTEAPRPNTEAFF

d_call: TRBD1
clone_size: NA
j_call: TRBJ1-3
v_call: TRBV5-6
cdr3_nt: TGTGCCAGCAGCTTAGGACAGGGAGACACCATATATTTT
cdr3_aa: CASSLGQGDTIYF

d_call: NA
clone_size: NA
j_call: TRBJ2-7
v_call: TRBV5-1
cdr3_nt: TGCGCCAGCAGCTTACCAGGGGACGGGGTATACGAGCAGTACTTC
cdr3_aa: CASSLPGDGVYEQYF

d_call: NA
clone_size: NA
j_call: TRBJ1-5
v_call: TRBV24-1
cdr3_nt: TGTGCCACCAGTGATCCAGGGCAGGGGAGAAATCAGCCCCAGCATTTT
cdr3_aa: CATSDPGQGRNQPQHF

d_call: NA
clone_size: NA
j_call: TRBJ1-2
v_call: TRBV10-3
cdr3_nt: TGTGCCATCAGAATGGTCGGGGAACGTACTAACTATGGCTACACCTTC
cdr3_aa: CAIRMVGERTNYGYTF

d_call: TRBD1
clone_size: NA
j_call: TRBJ1-3
v_call: TRBV4-2
cdr3_nt: TGTGCCAGCAGCCAAGATGAGAACAGGGGTGGAAACACCATATATTTT
cdr3_aa: CASSQDENRGGNTIYF

d_call: NA
clone_size: NA
j_call: TRBJ2-7
v_call: TRBV6-1
cdr3_nt: TGTGCCAGCAGTGAAGGGGGCCAAAACTACGAGCAGTACTTC
cdr3_aa: CASSEGGQNYEQYF

d_call: NA
clone_size: NA
j_call: TRBJ1-4
v_call: TRBV5-4
cdr3_nt: TGTGCCAGCAGCTCCAGGGCCTCTTCGTTCTCGACTAATGAAAAACTGTTTTTT
cdr3_aa: CASSSRASSFSTNEKLFF

d_call: TRBD1
clone_size: NA
j_call: TRBJ2-3
v_call: TRBV9
cdr3_nt: TGTGCCAGCAGCACCCGGGACAGTGTGTCCACAGATACGCAGTATTTT
cdr3_aa: CASSTRDSVSTDTQYF

d_call: NA
clone_size: NA
j_call: TRBJ2-3
v_call: TRBV6-4
cdr3_nt: TGTGCCAGCAGTCAGGGCCACGTCGATACGCAGTATTTT
cdr3_aa: CASSQGHVDTQYF

d_call: TRBD2
clone_size: NA
j_call: TRBJ2-1
v_call: TRBV6-2/TRBV6-3
cdr3_nt: TGTGCCAGCAGTTACCCGGCTAGCGGGACGGTTGCAAATGAGCAGTTCTTC
cdr3_aa: CASSYPASGTVANEQFF

d_call: NA
clone_size: few
j_call: TRBJ1-5
v_call: TRBV24-1
cdr3_nt: TGTGCCACCAGTGACCCCGGACATCAGCCCCAGCATTTT
cdr3_aa: CATSDPGHQPQHF

d_call: TRBD2
clone_size: NA
j_call: TRBJ2-1
v_call: TRBV28
cdr3_nt: TGTGCCAGCAGTCTCGGACTAGGCTCCTACAATGAGCAGTTCTTC
cdr3_aa: CASSLGLGSYNEQFF

d_call: TRBD1
clone_size: NA
j_call: TRBJ2-2
v_call: TRBV30
cdr3_nt: TGTGCCTGGGGGAGGCAGGGGGCTCCCGGGGAGCTGTTTTTT
cdr3_aa: CAWGRQGAPGELFF

d_call: TRBD2
clone_size: NA
j_call: TRBJ2-3
v_call: TRBV18
cdr3_nt: TGTGCCAGCTCACCCGGGACTAGCGGCACAGATACGCAGTATTTT
cdr3_aa: CASSPGTSGTDTQYF

d_call: NA
clone_size: NA
j_call: TRBJ2-2
v_call: TRBV30
cdr3_nt: TGTGCCTGGACCCCCGTGAACACCGGGGAGCTGTTTTTT
cdr3_aa: CAWTPVNTGELFF

d_call: NA
clone_size: NA
j_call: TRBJ1-5
v_call: TRBV27
cdr3_nt: TGTGCCAGCAGTTTCTTTTACGGAAGCAATCAGCCCCAGCATTTT
cdr3_aa: CASSFFYGSNQPQHF

d_call: NA
clone_size: once
j_call: TRBJ2-3
v_call: TRBV3-1/TRBV3-2
cdr3_nt: TGTGCCAGCAGCCATGGGAGGACGGGGACAGATACGCAGTATTTT
cdr3_aa: CASSHGRTGTDTQYF

d_call: NA
clone_size: NA
j_call: TRBJ2-5
v_call: TRBV5-6
cdr3_nt: TGTGCCAGCAGCTTGGCGGGAGCCGAGACCCAGTACTTC
cdr3_aa: CASSLAGAETQYF

d_call: NA
clone_size: NA
j_call: TRBJ1-4
v_call: TRBV4-1
cdr3_nt: TGCGCCAGCAGCTTAGGGACGGTTAATGAAAAACTGTTTTTT
cdr3_aa: CASSLGTVNEKLFF

d_call: NA
clone_size: NA
j_call: TRBJ2-5
v_call: TRBV11-2
cdr3_nt: TGTGCCAGCAGCTTAGCCCTAGCGCCGAGGGGAGGAGAGACCCAGTACTTC
cdr3_aa: CASSLALAPRGGETQYF

d_call: NA
clone_size: NA
j_call: TRBJ2-1
v_call: TRBV5-6
cdr3_nt: TGTGCCAGCGGATTGGGCGGCTACACTTCCTACAATGAGCAGTTCTTC
cdr3_aa: CASGLGGYTSYNEQFF

d_call: NA
clone_size: NA
j_call: TRBJ2-1
v_call: TRBV10-1
cdr3_nt: TGCGCCAGCAGCAATCCCAGCATCCCTCCCAATGAGCAGTTCTTC
cdr3_aa: CASSNPSIPPNEQFF

d_call: NA
clone_size: NA
j_call: TRBJ1-2
v_call: TRBV11-2
cdr3_nt: TGTGCCAGCAGCTTAGATTCGGGGGGACAAGGAGGCTACACCTTC
cdr3_aa: CASSLDSGGQGGYTF

d_call: NA
clone_size: NA
j_call: TRBJ2-5
v_call: TRBV6-2/TRBV6-3
cdr3_nt: TGTGCCAGCAGTCGGGACCGTAACCAAGAGACCCAGTACTTC
cdr3_aa: CASSRDRNQETQYF

d_call: NA
clone_size: NA
j_call: TRBJ2-1
v_call: TRBV5-1
cdr3_nt: TGCGCCAGCAGCCCCAGGGATTACAATGAGCAGTTCTTC
cdr3_aa: CASSPRDYNEQFF

d_call: NA
clone_size: few
j_call: TRBJ2-7
v_call: TRBV11-2
cdr3_nt: TGTGCCAGCAGCCCTCATACCGAGCAGTACTTC
cdr3_aa: CASSPHTEQYF

d_call: NA
clone_size: NA
j_call: TRBJ1-6
v_call: TRBV19
cdr3_nt: TGTGCCAGTACCTCATCGGTGGGGACGCATAATTCACCCCTCCACTTT
cdr3_aa: CASTSSVGTHNSPLHF

d_call: NA
clone_size: few
j_call: TRBJ1-1
v_call: TRBV24-1
cdr3_nt: TGTGCCACCAGTGAGGGACGGGGGGTCACTGAAGCTTTCTTT
cdr3_aa: CATSEGRGVTEAFF

d_call: TRBD1
clone_size: once
j_call: TRBJ1-4
v_call: TRBV14
cdr3_nt: TGTGCCAGCAGCCGAGGGGGCATTGCAACTAATGAAAAACTGTTTTTT
cdr3_aa: CASSRGGIATNEKLFF

d_call: NA
clone_size: NA
j_call: TRBJ2-1
v_call: TRBV4-1
cdr3_nt: TGCGCCAGCAGCCAAGGCGGACTCGAGCAGTTCTTC
cdr3_aa: CASSQGGLEQFF

d_call: TRBD1
clone_size: NA
j_call: TRBJ2-2
v_call: TRBV10-1
cdr3_nt: TGCGCCAGTAGACCGGGACAGGGGGACACCGGGGAGCTGTTTTTT
cdr3_aa: CASRPGQGDTGELFF

d_call: NA
clone_size: NA
j_call: TRBJ2-5
v_call: TRBV11-2
cdr3_nt: TGTGCCAGCAGCGCTAACAAAAGGACCCAGTACTTC
cdr3_aa: CASSANKRTQYF

d_call: NA
clone_size: NA
j_call: TRBJ2-2
v_call: TRBV5-6
cdr3_nt: TGTGCCAGCAGCTCCGTTAATGAACATCGACCCACCGGGGAGCTGTTTTTT
cdr3_aa: CASSSVNEHRPTGELFF